A single sample is the source of the 30 T cell receptor beta chains below, sequenced in a study of T cells after yellow fever vaccination. TCRdb passed the 5' RACE reads through MiXCR, listing each CDR3 protein once. Altogether almost 600,000 distinct CDR3 sequences are present, roughly 13% being singletons, with the ten largest covering more than 12%. This material consisted of PBMCs, taken on the day of the yellow fever booster vaccination. These receptor sequences come from a man aged 25-45 years who received the YFV17D yellow fever vaccine.

The chain recombines TRBV5-1 with TRBJ2-2; D may be TRBD1 (5 bases). V lost 2 bases and J 5 bases, leaving 13 bases between the germline ends. Germline V gene sequence: CDR1 SGHRS, CDR2 YFSETQ. The CDR3 consists of 15 residues. The CDR3 sequence is CASSFDSYGTGELFF. The CDR3 DNA is TGCGCCAGCAGCTTCGACAGCTATGGGACCGGGGAGCTGTTTTTT.

This clonotype occurred a few times. This rearrangement joins TRBV10-3 to TRBJ2-3; 8 bases align to TRBD2. Germline V gene lookup returns CDR1 ENHRY and CDR2 SYGVKD. The CDR3 totals 13 residues. V shed 9 bases and J 5 bases; nucleotides not matched to a gene: 7. CDR3 sequence reads: CAISGGREDTQYF. DNA for the CDR3: TGTGCCATATCGGGAGGGCGGGAAGATACGCAGTATTTT.

There are many counts of this clonotype. V is TRBV7-2 and J is TRBJ1-5, with D unresolved. Deletions cut 1 base from V and 6 bases from J, with 7 bases between. The CDR3 loop spans 13 amino acids. The germline V gene has CDR1 SGHTA and CDR2 FQGNSA. The CDR3 is CASSLDGTQPQHF. Here the CDR3 DNA reads TGTGCCAGCAGCTTAGACGGAACTCAGCCCCAGCATTTT.

This clonotype showed up just a few times. CDR3 sequence reads: CASSDFGTSEKLFF. CDR3 nucleotide sequence: TGTGCCAGCAGCGACTTTGGAACGTCAGAAAAACTGTTTTTT. The rearrangement uses TRBV6-2 or TRBV6-3 and TRBJ1-4; D unclear. Germline V gene data show CDR1 as MNHEY and CDR2 as SVGEGT. Trimming took off 6 bases at V and 8 bases at J, with 16 bases between the two ends. The CDR3 contains 14 residues.

The chain links TRBV7-6 to TRBJ2-1, with 9 bases lining up with TRBD2. The V gene end was trimmed by 7 bases and the J gene end by 6 bases; junction bases not matched to a gene: 13. This CDR3 has 16 amino acids. CDR1 is SGHVS and CDR2 is FNYEAQ in the germline V gene. The CDR3 DNA reads as TGTGCCAGCACCAGAAGAGTAGCGGGAGTTCGCAATGAGCAGTTCTTC. This gives the protein CASTRRVAGVRNEQFF. The variable domain in full, with the rest retrieved from reference TRBV7-6 and TRBJ2-1, is GAGVSQSPRYKVTKRGQDVALRCDPISGHVSLYWYRQALGQGPEFLTYFNYEAQQDKSGLPNDRFSAERPEGSISTLTIQRTEQRDSAMYRCASTRRVAGVRNEQFFGPGTRLTVL.

This clonotype was counted only a few times. The gene calls are TRBV6-5 and TRBJ1-2, with D hard to call. This CDR3 region has 13 residues. With 2 bases removed from V and 4 bases from J, the gap between germline ends came to 8 bases. Germline-derived CDR1 and CDR2 are MNHEY and SVGAGI. The CDR3 is CASSYAGSYGYTF. The CDR3 DNA reads as TGTGCCAGCAGTTACGCCGGTAGCTATGGCTACACCTTC.

The chain carries TRBV28 and TRBJ1-5, with D hard to call. The CDR3 contains 14 residues. Looked up from germline, CDR1 is MDHEN and CDR2 is SYDVKM. V was cut by 2 bases and J by 1 base, with 6 bases left in between. The CDR3 DNA is TGTGCCAGCAGTTTAAGACGGAGCAATCAGCCCCAGCATTTT. The encoded protein is CASSLRRSNQPQHF.

In its sample, this clonotype was seen a few times. This chain joins TRBV19 and TRBJ2-5; no clear D. The germline V gene encodes CDR1 LNHDA and CDR2 SQIVND (reference sequence). The CDR3 extends over 16 amino acids. V gave up 3 bases and J gave up 5 bases, with 19 bases separating them. CDR3: CASSIYGDSLGETQYF. The CDR3 DNA sequence: TGTGCCAGTAGTATCTACGGAGACTCCCTCGGGGAGACCCAGTACTTC. The complete variable domain, with remaining parts taken from reference TRBV19 and TRBJ2-5, reads DGGITQSPKYLFRKEGQNVTLSCEQNLNHDAMYWYRQDPGQGLRLIYYSQIVNDFQKGDIAEGYSVSREKKESFPLTVTSAQKNPTAFYLCASSIYGDSLGETQYFGPGTRLLVL.

This clonotype was seen ten or more times. The V gene is TRBV12-3 or TRBV12-4, the J gene TRBJ2-1; perhaps TRBD2 as D (5 bases). The CDR3 length is 16 residues. V shed 5 bases and J shed 4 bases, with 18 bases lying between them. CDR3 amino acids: CASSIVGTTGYNEQFF. The CDR3 nucleotides read TGTGCCAGCAGTATTGTGGGAACAACGGGGTACAATGAGCAGTTCTTC.

A note on this clonotype: This may arise from a read error, as a much more abundant clone is one base away. This sequence joins TRBV10-1 and TRBJ1-1; no reliable D call. This CDR3 region has 13 residues. The germline CDR1 and CDR2 sequences are WNHNN and SYGVQD (reference sequence). Here the CDR3 reads CASSRAVNTETFF. CDR3 in DNA: TGCGCCAGCAGCCGAGCCGTGAACACTGAAACTTTCTTT.

The V call is TRBV20-1, the J call TRBJ1-6, with a weak D call TRBD1 (6 bases). The CDR3 sequence is 15 residues long. Per germline, CDR1 DFQATT and CDR2 SNEGSKA (reference sequence). V shed 4 bases and J shed 7 bases, with 17 bases lying between them. The CDR3, as DNA: TGCAGTGCTAAAACCGGGGGGCTTGCGAATTCACCCCTCCACTTT. It encodes CSAKTGGLANSPLHF.

This chain joins TRBV7-2 and TRBJ1-1, with D uncertain. The germline gives CDR1 SGHTA, CDR2 FQGNSA. The V gene lost 1 base and the J gene lost 0 bases, with 9 bases spanning the gap. The CDR3 sequence is 15 residues long. The CDR3, as DNA: TGTGCCAGCAGCTTAGGACGGAGGGTGAACACTGAAGCTTTCTTT. Translated, it gives CASSLGRRVNTEAFF.

This clonotype was detected only once. The gene calls are TRBV27 and TRBJ2-5; 9 nucleotides agree with TRBD2. Germline V lookup: CDR1 MNHEY, CDR2 SMNVEV (reference sequence). The length of the CDR3 is 13 residues. J gave up 7 bases and V 6 bases, and 6 bases lay outside the gene matches. Here the CDR3 reads CASRAGGVPTQYF. The CDR3 DNA follows: TGTGCCAGCAGGGCGGGAGGGGTCCCGACCCAGTACTTC.

The chain is built from TRBV12-3 or TRBV12-4 and TRBJ2-2, with 8 bases matching TRBD2. Trimming cost V 5 bases and J 4 bases; bases outside gene matches: 3. The CDR3 length is 14 residues. The DNA of the CDR3 is TGTGCCAGCAGTGCGGGAGGCCGCACCGGGGAGCTGTTTTTT. This translates into CASSAGGRTGELFF.

This clonotype was counted a few times. This rearrangement joins TRBV11-2 to TRBJ2-1; 8 bases align to TRBD2. V lost 3 bases to trimming and J lost 0 bases; unmatched junction nucleotides: 16. The germline V gene encodes CDR1 SGHAT and CDR2 FQNNGV. The CDR3 is 20 residues long. The CDR3 sequence is CASSFPQAGGAVYSYNEQFF. In nucleotides, the CDR3 is TGTGCCAGCAGCTTCCCCCAGGCGGGAGGAGCCGTTTACTCCTACAATGAGCAGTTCTTC.

In regard to this clonotype: An end of the junction differs from the germline gene, which may be a read error. V and J are TRBV11-3 and TRBJ2-5, with D possibly being TRBD2 (5 bases). This CDR3 contains 13 residues. CDR1 is SGHNT, CDR2 YENEEA, per germline. The CDR3 region is CASGLNGVETQYF. The CDR3 nucleotides are TGTGCCAGCGGCTTAAACGGGGTTGAGACCCAGTACTTC.

This clonotype was observed a single time. The CDR3 loop is CSARSPGEGVRETQYF. CDR3 in DNA: TGCAGTGCTAGATCTCCCGGGGAGGGCGTGCGGGAGACCCAGTACTTC. The chain recombines TRBV20-1 with TRBJ2-5, with TRBD2 identical over 7 bases. V was pared by 2 bases and J by 5 bases, with 14 bases of the junction left unmatched. CDR1 is DFQATT, CDR2 SNEGSKA, per germline (reference sequence). The CDR3 has 16 amino acids.

This clonotype has at least ten counts. At one end, the junction sequence differs from germline, possibly due to a read error. V gene TRBV20-1 combines with J gene TRBJ2-1; 8 bases align to TRBD2. CDR1 is DFQATT and CDR2 is SNEGSKA in the germline V gene (reference sequence). The CDR3 is made up of 14 amino acids. CDR3 nucleotides: TGCAGTGCTAGGCCGGGAGGGCCCTACACTGAGCAGTTCTTC. Translation gives CSARPGGPYTEQFF.

The sample holds a few counts of this clonotype. CDR3 DNA: TGTGCCAGCAGCTTAATCCGGGGGGGAACCTACGAGCAGTACTTC. Residues: CASSLIRGGTYEQYF. The rearrangement uses TRBV7-2 and TRBJ2-7, with 8 bases identical to TRBD2. With 2 bases clipped from V and 2 bases from J, the junction kept 5 bases outside the gene matches. The CDR3 is 15 residues long. Germline V lookup: CDR1 SGHTA, CDR2 FQGNSA.

This clonotype was observed a handful of times. The rearrangement uses TRBV5-6 and TRBJ2-1, with D possibly matching TRBD2 (5 bases). CDR1 is SGHDT and CDR2 is YYEEEE in the germline V gene. The CDR3 runs 16 residues. The V end lost 0 bases, the J end lost 0 bases, and 10 bases lay between the germline ends. CDR3 sequence reads: CASSLVGESSYNEQFF. In nucleotides, the CDR3 is TGTGCCAGCAGCTTGGTCGGGGAGAGCTCCTACAATGAGCAGTTCTTC.

This clonotype is labeled as large. J is TRBJ1-4 and V is TRBV7-9; D gene ambiguous. Looked up from germline, CDR1 is SEHNR and CDR2 is FQNEAQ (reference sequence). V dropped 5 bases and J dropped 6 bases, with 13 bases sitting between them. CDR3 length equals 14 residues. The CDR3 spells CASSKRREDEKLFF. As DNA, the CDR3 is TGTGCCAGCAGCAAGCGGAGGGAGGATGAAAAACTGTTTTTT.

V usage is TRBV7-2 and J usage is TRBJ2-1, with 14 bases matching TRBD2. Germline assignment: CDR1 SGHTA and CDR2 FQGNSA. CDR3 length: 18 residues. J was trimmed by 7 bases and V by 5 bases; bases with no gene match: 13. CDR3 DNA: TGTGCCAGCAGCCTATCGACTAGCGGGAGGGCCCGGGAAAATGAGCAGTTCTTC. It codes for CASSLSTSGRARENEQFF.

This clonotype was detected ten times or more. This CDR3 is CSARRMGAGYEQYF. CDR3 nucleotides: TGCAGTGCTAGAAGAATGGGGGCAGGTTACGAGCAGTACTTC. The V and J genes are TRBV20-1 and TRBJ2-7; maybe TRBD1 (6 bases). Trimming left V 2 bases short and J 4 bases short, with 15 bases between. The germline V gene has CDR1 DFQATT and CDR2 SNEGSKA (reference sequence). The CDR3 spans 14 residues.

This sequence joins TRBV5-1 and TRBJ2-5; possibly TRBD1 or TRBD2 for D (6 bases each). V lost 0 bases, J lost 2 bases, and 26 bases lay in between. This CDR3 region has 20 residues. Germline-derived CDR1 and CDR2 are SGHRS and YFSETQ. CDR3 in amino acids: CASSLGPKFLRGARQETQYF. CDR3 DNA sequence: TGCGCCAGCAGCTTGGGACCAAAGTTTCTAAGGGGGGCTCGTCAAGAGACCCAGTACTTC.

CDR3 region: CASSQKTGLPYEQYF. Here the CDR3 DNA reads TGTGCCAGCAGCCAAAAGACGGGACTCCCCTACGAGCAGTACTTC. The chain recombines TRBV3-1 with TRBJ2-7, with D possibly being TRBD2 (6 bases). The CDR3 consists of 15 residues. CDR1 and CDR2 (germline): LGHDT, YNNKEL (reference sequence). Trimming shortened V by 2 bases and J by 2 bases, and 13 bases separated the two germline ends.

The CDR3 loop is CASSRGQGANGELFF. CDR3 coding DNA: TGTGCCAGCAGCCGTGGACAGGGGGCGAACGGGGAGCTGTTTTTT. The gene calls are TRBV11-2 and TRBJ2-2, with 11 bases matching TRBD1. This CDR3 region has 15 residues. The V gene's germline CDR1 is SGHAT and CDR2 FQNNGV. Losses at the gene ends were 5 bases for V and 7 bases for J; bases not matched to a gene: 6.

This clonotype has only a few counts. The genes are TRBV5-5 and TRBJ1-1; D is possibly TRBD1 (6 bases). Trimming pared 2 bases from V and 1 base from J, leaving 12 bases between. The CDR3 runs 15 residues. Germline V CDR1 and CDR2: SGHKS, YYEKEE (reference sequence). The CDR3 region is CASSLSRGANTEAFF. In DNA, the CDR3 is TGTGCCAGCAGCTTAAGCAGGGGAGCGAACACTGAAGCTTTCTTT.

The chain combines TRBV3-1 with TRBJ2-2; 7 bases match TRBD1. The V gene end was trimmed by 3 bases and the J gene end by 6 bases; junction bases not matched to a gene: 7. CDR3 length equals 15 residues. Germline CDR1 and CDR2: LGHDT and YNNKEL (reference sequence). CDR3: CASSHISDRAGELFF. CDR3 bases: TGTGCCAGCAGCCACATATCTGACAGGGCCGGGGAGCTGTTTTTT.

The chain links TRBV27 to TRBJ2-1; 12 nucleotides agree with TRBD2. V was clipped by 10 bases and J by 10 bases; unmatched bases: 14. Germline values: CDR1 MNHEY, CDR2 SMNVEV (reference sequence). The CDR3 covers 15 residues. In nucleotides, the CDR3 is TGTGCCACCTCCCCGGGACTAGCGGGTAGTGGGGAGCAGTTCTTC. The encoded protein is CATSPGLAGSGEQFF.

This clonotype showed up many times. The V gene is TRBV27, the J gene TRBJ1-5; possible D gene TRBD1, 6 bases. V was trimmed by 3 bases and J by 4 bases, leaving 10 bases between them. Germline CDR1 is MNHEY and CDR2 is SMNVEV (reference sequence). The CDR3 consists of 14 residues. Here the CDR3 DNA reads TGTGCCAGCAGTTTTCTTCAGGGGAATCAGCCCCAGCATTTT. Translation gives CASSFLQGNQPQHF.